This TCR beta chain is drawn from a study of cytomegalovirus exposure and HLA in healthy donors. The germline V gene encodes CDR1 SNHLY and CDR2 FYNNEI. J lost 5 bases, V lost 5 bases, and 5 bases had no gene match. CDR3 length: 13 residues. This clone appeared once. PCR involved 60 Vbeta and 13 Jbeta primers. TCRdb's table, derived via immunoSEQ multiplex PCR, lists solely in-frame clones and lacks some. The table shows about 130,000 clones, with 80% to 85% occurring only once. This sequence originates from a woman in her thirties in good health and CMV-seronegative. Sequencing used PBMCs. This sequence joins TRBV2 and TRBJ1-2, with 7 bases identical to TRBD1. The CDR3, as DNA: TGTGCCAGCAGTTCCGGACAGGTTTATGGCTACACCTTC. Its translation: CASSSGQVYGYTF.